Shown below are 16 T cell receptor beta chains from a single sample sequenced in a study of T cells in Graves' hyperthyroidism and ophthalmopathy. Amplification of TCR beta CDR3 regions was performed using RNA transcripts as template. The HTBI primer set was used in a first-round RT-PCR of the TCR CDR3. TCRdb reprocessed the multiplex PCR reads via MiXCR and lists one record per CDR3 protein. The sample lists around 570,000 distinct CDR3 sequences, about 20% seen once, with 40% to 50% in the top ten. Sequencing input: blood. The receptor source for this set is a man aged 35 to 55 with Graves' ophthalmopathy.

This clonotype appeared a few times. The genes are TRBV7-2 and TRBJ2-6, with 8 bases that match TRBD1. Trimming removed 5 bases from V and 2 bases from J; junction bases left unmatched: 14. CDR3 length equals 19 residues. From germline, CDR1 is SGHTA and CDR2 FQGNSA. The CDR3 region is CASSRTLTGVKTGANVLTF. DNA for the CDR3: TGTGCCAGCAGCCGCACACTGACAGGGGTGAAGACTGGGGCCAACGTCCTGACTTTC.

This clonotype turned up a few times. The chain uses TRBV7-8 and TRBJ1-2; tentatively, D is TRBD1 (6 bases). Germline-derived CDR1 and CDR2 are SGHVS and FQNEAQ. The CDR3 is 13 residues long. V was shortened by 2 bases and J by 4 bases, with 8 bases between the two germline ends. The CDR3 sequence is CASSLTGIYGYTF. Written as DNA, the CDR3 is TGTGCCAGCAGCTTAACAGGGATCTATGGCTACACCTTC.

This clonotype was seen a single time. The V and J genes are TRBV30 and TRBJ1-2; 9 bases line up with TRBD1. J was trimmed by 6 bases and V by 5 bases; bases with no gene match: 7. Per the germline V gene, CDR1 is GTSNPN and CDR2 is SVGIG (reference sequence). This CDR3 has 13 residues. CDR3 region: CAWAGTGSNGYTF. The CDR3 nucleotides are TGTGCCTGGGCCGGGACAGGGTCTAATGGCTACACCTTC.

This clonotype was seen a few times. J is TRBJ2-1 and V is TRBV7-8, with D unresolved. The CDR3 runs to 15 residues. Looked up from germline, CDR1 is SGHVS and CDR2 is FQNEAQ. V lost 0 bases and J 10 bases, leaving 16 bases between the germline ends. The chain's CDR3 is CASSLAGTDGVEQFF. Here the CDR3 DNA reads TGTGCCAGCAGCTTAGCGGGTACGGATGGCGTCGAGCAGTTCTTC.

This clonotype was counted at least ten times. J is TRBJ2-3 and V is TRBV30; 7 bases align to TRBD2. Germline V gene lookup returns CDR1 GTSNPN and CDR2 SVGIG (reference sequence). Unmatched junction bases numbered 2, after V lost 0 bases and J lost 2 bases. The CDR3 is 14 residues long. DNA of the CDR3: TGTGCCTGGAGTGTAGGACTAGTCACAGATACGCAGTATTTT. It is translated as CAWSVGLVTDTQYF.

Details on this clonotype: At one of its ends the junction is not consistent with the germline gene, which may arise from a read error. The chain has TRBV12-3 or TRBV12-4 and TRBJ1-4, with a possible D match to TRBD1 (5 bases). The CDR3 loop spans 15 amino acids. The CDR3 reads CASRPGGATNEKLLF. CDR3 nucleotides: TGTGCCAGCAGACCCGGGGGTGCAACTAATGAAAAACTGCTTTTT.

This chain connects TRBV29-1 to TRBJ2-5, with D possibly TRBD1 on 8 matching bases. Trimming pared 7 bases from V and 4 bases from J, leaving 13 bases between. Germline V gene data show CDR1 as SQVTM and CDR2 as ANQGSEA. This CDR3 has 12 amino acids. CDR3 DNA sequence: TGCAGCGCAACAGGGGGGGTAGAGACCCAGTACTTC. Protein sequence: CSATGGVETQYF.

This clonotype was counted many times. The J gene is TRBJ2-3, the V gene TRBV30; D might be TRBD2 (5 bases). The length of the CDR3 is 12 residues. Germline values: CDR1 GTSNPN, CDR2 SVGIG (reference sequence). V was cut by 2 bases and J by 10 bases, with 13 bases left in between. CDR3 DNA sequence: TGTGCCTGGAGTCGGCAGCTAGCACCGCAGTATTTT. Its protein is CAWSRQLAPQYF.

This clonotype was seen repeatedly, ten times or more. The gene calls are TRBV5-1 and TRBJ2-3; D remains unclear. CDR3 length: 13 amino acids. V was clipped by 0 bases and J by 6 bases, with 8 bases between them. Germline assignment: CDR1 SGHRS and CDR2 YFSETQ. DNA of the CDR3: TGCGCCAGCAGCTTGGGGCATGGGGATACGCAGTATTTT. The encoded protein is CASSLGHGDTQYF.

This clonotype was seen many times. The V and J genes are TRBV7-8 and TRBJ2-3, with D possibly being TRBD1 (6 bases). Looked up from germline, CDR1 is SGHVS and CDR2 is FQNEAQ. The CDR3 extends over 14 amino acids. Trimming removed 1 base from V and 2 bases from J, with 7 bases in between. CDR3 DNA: TGTGCCAGCAGCTTAGGGGACAACACAGATACGCAGTATTTT. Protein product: CASSLGDNTDTQYF.

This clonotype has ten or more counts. The DNA of the CDR3 is TGTGCCAGCAGTACCGGGAGGCAAGAGACCCAGTACTTC. It encodes CASSTGRQETQYF. The chain is built from TRBV28 and TRBJ2-5; TRBD2 agrees at 7 bases. The CDR3 has 13 residues. CDR1 MDHEN and CDR2 SYDVKM come from the germline V gene. With V trimmed by 5 bases and J by 2 bases, 2 bases remained unmatched.

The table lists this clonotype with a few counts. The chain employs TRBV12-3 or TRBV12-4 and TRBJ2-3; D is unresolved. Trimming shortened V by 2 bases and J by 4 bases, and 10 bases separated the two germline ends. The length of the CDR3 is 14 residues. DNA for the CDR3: TGTGCCAGCAGTTTATGGGCTAATGCAGATACGCAGTATTTT. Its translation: CASSLWANADTQYF.

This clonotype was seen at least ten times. This chain's CDR3 is CASSLIPSYEQYF. Written as DNA, the CDR3 is TGTGCCAGCAGTTTAATCCCTTCCTACGAGCAGTACTTC. The chain combines TRBV28 with TRBJ2-7; D is unclear. Germline lookup yields CDR1 MDHEN and CDR2 SYDVKM. The CDR3 consists of 13 residues. V dropped 2 bases and J dropped 1 base, with 6 bases sitting between them.

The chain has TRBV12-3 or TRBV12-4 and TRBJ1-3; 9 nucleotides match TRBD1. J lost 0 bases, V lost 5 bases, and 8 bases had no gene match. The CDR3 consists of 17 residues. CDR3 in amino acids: CASSLRTGETSGNTIYF. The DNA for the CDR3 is TGTGCCAGCAGTCTGCGGACAGGGGAGACCTCTGGAAACACCATATATTTT.

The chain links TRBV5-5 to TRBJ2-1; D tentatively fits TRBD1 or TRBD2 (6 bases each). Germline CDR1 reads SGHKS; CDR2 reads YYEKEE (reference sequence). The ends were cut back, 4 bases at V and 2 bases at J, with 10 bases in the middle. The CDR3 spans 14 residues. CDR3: CASSRGGPYNEQFF. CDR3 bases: TGTGCCAGCAGCCGAGGGGGGCCCTACAATGAGCAGTTCTTC. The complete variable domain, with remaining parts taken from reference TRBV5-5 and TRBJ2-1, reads DAGVTQSPTHLIKTRGQQVTLRCSPISGHKSVSWYQQVLGQGPQFIFQYYEKEERGRGNFPDRFSARQFPNYSSELNVNALLLGDSALYLCASSRGGPYNEQFFGPGTRLTVL.

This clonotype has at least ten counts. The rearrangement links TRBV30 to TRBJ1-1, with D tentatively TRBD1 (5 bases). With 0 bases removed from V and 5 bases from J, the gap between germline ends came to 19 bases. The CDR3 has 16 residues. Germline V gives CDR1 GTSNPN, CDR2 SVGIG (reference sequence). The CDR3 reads CAWSVFGVGGKTEAFF. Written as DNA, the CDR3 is TGTGCCTGGAGTGTTTTCGGGGTCGGGGGAAAAACTGAAGCTTTCTTT.